The clone carrying this TCR beta chain came up a few times. Its antigen remains unknown. MiXCR was run by TCRdb on the reads, yielding one entry per CDR3 protein. In the table there are 110,000 to 150,000 distinct CDR3 sequences, over 25% of which are singletons. The sample originates from a study of T cell repertoires in cytomegalovirus infection. Trimming at V came to 6 bases and at J to 4 bases, leaving 4 bases not matched to a gene. The CDR3 is 14 residues long. Germline CDR1 and CDR2: LGHNT and FRNRAP. Findings and caveats of the study: The ex vivo response showed dominance by HLA-C-restricted CMV-specific TCR beta clonotypes. People with CMV and the relevant HLA were identified by cumulative public TCR beta family frequency.

The chain uses TRBV12-5 and TRBJ2-1, with 9 bases matching TRBD2. The clonotype comes from a human donor in good health (CMV status not recorded). Some clones in this sample may be carry-over from other donors' samples. This sample comprised CD8+ T cells from cultured PBMCs, obtained from culture after CMV antigen stimulation. The CDR3 here is CASGVAGGYNEQFF. The CDR3 DNA reads TGTGCTAGTGGGGTTGCGGGGGGGTACAATGAGCAGTTCTTC.